The 8 T cell receptor beta chains listed next were all sequenced from one sample in a study of T cells after yellow fever vaccination. A single record per CDR3 protein comes from TCRdb applying MiXCR to the 5' RACE reads. Here the sample spans tens of thousands of distinct CDR3 sequences, roughly 6.9% being singletons. The starting material was CD8+ T cells sorted from PBMCs, obtained around 5 days after the first yellow fever vaccination. The receptors originated from a man between 18 and 35 years old who received the YFV17D yellow fever vaccine.

This clonotype was recorded a few times. The chain uses TRBV5-1 and TRBJ2-3, with 8 bases that match TRBD2. J gave up 4 bases and V 4 bases, and 11 bases lay outside the gene matches. Germline V gene lookup returns CDR1 SGHRS and CDR2 YFSETQ. The CDR3 loop spans 16 amino acids. CDR3 in amino acids: CASSPALAGRADTQYF. The DNA for the CDR3 is TGCGCCAGCAGCCCGGCTTTAGCGGGGAGGGCAGATACGCAGTATTTT.

The rearrangement links TRBV11-1 to TRBJ2-6; TRBD1 matches at 9 bases. This CDR3 has 18 residues. Germline V CDR1 and CDR2: SGHAT, FQDESV (reference sequence). V lost 5 bases to trimming and J lost 0 bases; unmatched junction nucleotides: 8. Here the CDR3 reads CASSAPGQGNSGANVLTF. In DNA form, the CDR3 reads TGTGCCAGCAGCGCGCCGGGACAGGGTAACTCTGGGGCCAACGTCCTGACTTTC.

This clonotype was seen a few times. The rearrangement uses TRBV27 and TRBJ2-7, with D possibly TRBD2 on 6 matching bases. Trimming left V 4 bases short and J 2 bases short, with 12 bases between. This CDR3 spans 14 amino acids. Germline CDR1 MNHEY, CDR2 SMNVEV (reference sequence). The CDR3 here is CASSYGGGTYEQYF. CDR3 bases: TGTGCCAGCAGTTACGGTGGGGGGACCTACGAGCAGTACTTC.

This clonotype has only a few counts. The CDR3 loop is CASSSPDRGNTIYF. The CDR3 bases are TGTGCCAGCAGCAGTCCCGACAGGGGAAACACCATATATTTT. The gene calls are TRBV9 and TRBJ1-3; D is perhaps TRBD1 (6 bases). Trimming removed 4 bases at V and 4 bases at J, with 12 bases between. This CDR3 has 14 residues. Germline CDR1 SGDLS, CDR2 YYNGEE.

There are a few counts of this clonotype. This chain joins TRBV9 and TRBJ2-5; D might be TRBD1 or TRBD2, each matching 5 bases. Germline assignment: CDR1 SGDLS and CDR2 YYNGEE. This CDR3 is built from 15 residues. The ends were cut back, 0 bases at V and 1 base at J, with 10 bases in the middle. The CDR3 here is CASSVEGTVQETQYF. CDR3 DNA sequence: TGTGCCAGCAGCGTAGAAGGGACCGTCCAAGAGACCCAGTACTTC.

This clonotype has a count of ten or more. V gene TRBV7-9 combines with J gene TRBJ2-1, with a possible D match to TRBD2 (6 bases). V dropped 1 base and J dropped 7 bases, with 11 bases sitting between them. The CDR3 is 14 amino acids. Germline CDR1 and CDR2: SEHNR and FQNEAQ (reference sequence). CDR3 DNA sequence: TGTGCCAGCAGCTTAGGCGGGGCCGAGAATGAGCAGTTCTTC. Encoded protein: CASSLGGAENEQFF.

Comments on this clonotype: A read error is possible here, since a much larger clone lies one base away. This sequence joins TRBV25-1 and TRBJ1-1; perhaps TRBD1 as D (5 bases). This CDR3 comprises 12 residues. Per the germline V gene, CDR1 is MGHDK and CDR2 is SYGVNS. The DNA for the CDR3 is TGTGCCAGCGGTGAATTCCCAGGGGAAGCTTTCTTT. Protein: CASGEFPGEAFF.

CDR3 in amino acids: CASSPRDREIDEAFF. In nucleotides, the CDR3 is TGTGCCAGCAGCCCACGGGACAGGGAGATTGATGAAGCTTTCTTT. This sequence joins TRBV7-2 and TRBJ1-1; 9 positions agree with TRBD1. The CDR3 is made up of 15 amino acids. After removal of 5 bases from V and 7 bases from J, the junction contained 11 bases not matched to a gene. Germline CDR1 reads SGHTA; CDR2 reads FQGNSA.